This TCR beta chain originates from a study of cytotoxic CD8 clonotypes in ibrutinib-treated CLL. V trimming: 5 bases; J trimming: 2 bases; junction bases outside the gene matches: 7. Germline V CDR1 and CDR2: SGHVS, FQNEAQ. The CDR3 extends over 17 amino acids. Deep sequencing aimed at 1 in 200,000 to 1 in 1 million T cells' resolution. TCRdb's table, derived via immunoSEQ multiplex PCR, lists solely in-frame clones and lacks some. The sample lists 35,000 to 40,000 clones, 71% seen once, with over 15% in the top ten. V and J are TRBV7-8 and TRBJ2-5; 14 positions match TRBD2. This specimen was PBMCs, taken at disease progression, from a patient treated with ibrutinib. This clonotype originated in a human donor with chronic lymphocytic leukemia. CDR3 coding DNA: TGTGCCAGCAGCCTCGGACTAGCGGGGGGCATACAAGAGACCCAGTACTTC. Its translation is CASSLGLAGGIQETQYF. The full variable domain, with the rest looked up from reference TRBV7-8 and TRBJ2-5, is GAGVSQSPRYKVAKRGQDVALRCDPISGHVSLFWYQQALGQGPEFLTYFQNEAQLDKSGLPSDRFFAERPEGSVSTLKIQRTQQEDSAVYLCASSLGLAGGIQETQYFGPGTRLLVL.